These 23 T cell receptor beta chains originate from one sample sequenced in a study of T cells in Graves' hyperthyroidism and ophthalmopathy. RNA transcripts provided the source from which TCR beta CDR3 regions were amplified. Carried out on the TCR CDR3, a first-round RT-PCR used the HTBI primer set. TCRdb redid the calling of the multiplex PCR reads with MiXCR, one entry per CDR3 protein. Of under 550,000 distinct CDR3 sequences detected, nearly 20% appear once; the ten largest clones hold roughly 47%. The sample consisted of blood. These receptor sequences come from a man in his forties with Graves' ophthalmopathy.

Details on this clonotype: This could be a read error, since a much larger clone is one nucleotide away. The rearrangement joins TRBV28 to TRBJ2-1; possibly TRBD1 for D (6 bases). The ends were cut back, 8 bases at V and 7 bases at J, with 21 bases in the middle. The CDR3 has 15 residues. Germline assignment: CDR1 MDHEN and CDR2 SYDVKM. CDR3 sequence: CASSPPGTLGNEQFF. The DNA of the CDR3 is TGTGCCAGCTCCCCTCCCGGGACATTGGGGAATGAGCAGTTCTTC.

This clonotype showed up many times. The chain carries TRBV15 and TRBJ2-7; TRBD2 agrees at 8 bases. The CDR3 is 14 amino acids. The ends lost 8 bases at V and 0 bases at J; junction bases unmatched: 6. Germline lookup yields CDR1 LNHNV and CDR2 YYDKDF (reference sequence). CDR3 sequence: CATAGRVGSYEQYF. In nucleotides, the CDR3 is TGTGCCACCGCCGGGAGGGTTGGCTCCTACGAGCAGTACTTC.

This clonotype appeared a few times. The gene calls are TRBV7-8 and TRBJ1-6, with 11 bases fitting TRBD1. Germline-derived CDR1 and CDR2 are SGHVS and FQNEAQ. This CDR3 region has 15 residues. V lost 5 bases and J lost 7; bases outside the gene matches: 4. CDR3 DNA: TGTGCCAGCAGCCTAGGGGACAGGGGGAATTCACCCCTCCACTTT. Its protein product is CASSLGDRGNSPLHF.

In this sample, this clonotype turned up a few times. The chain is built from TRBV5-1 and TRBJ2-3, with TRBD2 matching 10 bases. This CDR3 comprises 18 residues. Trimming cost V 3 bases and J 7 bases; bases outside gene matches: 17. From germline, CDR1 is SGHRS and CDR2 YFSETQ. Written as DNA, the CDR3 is TGCGCCAGCAGCTCCCCCTCCCCGGGACTAGCGATGGGAAATACGCAGTATTTT. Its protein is CASSSPSPGLAMGNTQYF.

The CDR3 region has the DNA TGCAGTGCTGCCGCGGAGCGTCAGCCCCAGCATTTT. Translated: CSAAAERQPQHF. The chain couples TRBV20-1 to TRBJ1-5; D remains ambiguous. In germline, CDR1 is DFQATT, CDR2 SNEGSKA (reference sequence). The CDR3 contains 12 residues. The ends were cut back, 5 bases at V and 6 bases at J, with 11 bases in the middle.

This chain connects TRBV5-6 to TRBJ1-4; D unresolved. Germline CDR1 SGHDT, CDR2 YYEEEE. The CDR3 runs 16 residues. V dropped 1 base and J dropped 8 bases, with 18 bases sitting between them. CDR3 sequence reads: CASSLSTGGGKEKLFF. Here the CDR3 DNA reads TGTGCCAGCAGCTTGAGTACGGGAGGAGGAAAGGAAAAACTGTTTTTT. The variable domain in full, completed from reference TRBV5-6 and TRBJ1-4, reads DAGVTQSPTHLIKTRGQQVTLRCSPKSGHDTVSWYQQALGQGPQFIFQYYEEEERQRGNFPDRFSGHQFPNYSSELNVNALLLGDSALYLCASSLSTGGGKEKLFFGSGTQLSVL.

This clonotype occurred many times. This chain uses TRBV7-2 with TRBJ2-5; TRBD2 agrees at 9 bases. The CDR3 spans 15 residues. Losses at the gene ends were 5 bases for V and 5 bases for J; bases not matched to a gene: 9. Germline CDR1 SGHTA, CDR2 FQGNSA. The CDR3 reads CASSGGRAPGETQYF. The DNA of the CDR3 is TGTGCCAGCAGCGGCGGGAGGGCGCCGGGGGAGACCCAGTACTTC.

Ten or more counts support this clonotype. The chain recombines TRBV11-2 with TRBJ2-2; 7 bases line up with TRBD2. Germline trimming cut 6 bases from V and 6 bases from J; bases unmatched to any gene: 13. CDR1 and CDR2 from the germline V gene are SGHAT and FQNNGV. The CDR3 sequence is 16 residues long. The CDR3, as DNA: TGTGCCAGCAGTCCCGGACTAGGAGTAAGCGCCGGGGAGCTGTTTTTT. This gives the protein CASSPGLGVSAGELFF.

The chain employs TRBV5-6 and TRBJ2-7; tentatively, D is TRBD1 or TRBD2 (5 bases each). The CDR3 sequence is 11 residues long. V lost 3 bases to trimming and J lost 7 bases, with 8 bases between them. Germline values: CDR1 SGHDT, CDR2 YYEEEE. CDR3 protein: CASSSWGEQYF. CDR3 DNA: TGTGCCAGCAGCTCCTGGGGGGAGCAGTACTTC.

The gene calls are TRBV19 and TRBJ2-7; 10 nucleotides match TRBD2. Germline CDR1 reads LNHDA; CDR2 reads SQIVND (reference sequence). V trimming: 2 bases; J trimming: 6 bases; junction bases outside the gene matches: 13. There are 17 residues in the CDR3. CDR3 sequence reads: CASSIRLAGDLSREQYF. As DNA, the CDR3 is TGTGCCAGTAGTATACGGCTAGCGGGAGATCTTTCGCGCGAGCAGTACTTC.

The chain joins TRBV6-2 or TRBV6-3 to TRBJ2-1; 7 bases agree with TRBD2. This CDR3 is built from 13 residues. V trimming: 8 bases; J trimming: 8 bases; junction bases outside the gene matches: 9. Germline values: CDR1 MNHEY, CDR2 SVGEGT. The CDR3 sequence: CASRTSKSYEQFF. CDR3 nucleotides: TGTGCCAGCCGGACTAGTAAAAGCTATGAGCAGTTCTTC.

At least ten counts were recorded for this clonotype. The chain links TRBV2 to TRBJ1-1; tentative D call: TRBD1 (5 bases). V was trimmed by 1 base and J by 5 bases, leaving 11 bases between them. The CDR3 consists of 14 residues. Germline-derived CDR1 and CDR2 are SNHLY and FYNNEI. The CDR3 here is CASSEGGGWTEAFF. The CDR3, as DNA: TGTGCCAGCAGTGAAGGTGGGGGTTGGACTGAAGCTTTCTTT.

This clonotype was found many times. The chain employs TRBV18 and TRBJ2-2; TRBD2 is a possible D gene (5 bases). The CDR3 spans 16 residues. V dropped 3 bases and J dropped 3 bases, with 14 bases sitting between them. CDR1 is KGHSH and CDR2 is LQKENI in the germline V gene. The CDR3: CASSPPGRPYTGELFF. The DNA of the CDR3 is TGTGCCAGCTCACCGCCGGGGAGACCTTACACCGGGGAGCTGTTTTTT. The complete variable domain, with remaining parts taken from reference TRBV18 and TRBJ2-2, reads NAGVMQNPRHLVRRRGQEARLRCSPMKGHSHVYWYRQLPEEGLKFMVYLQKENIIDESGMPKERFSAEFPKEGPSILRIQQVVRGDSAAYFCASSPPGRPYTGELFFGEGSRLTVL.

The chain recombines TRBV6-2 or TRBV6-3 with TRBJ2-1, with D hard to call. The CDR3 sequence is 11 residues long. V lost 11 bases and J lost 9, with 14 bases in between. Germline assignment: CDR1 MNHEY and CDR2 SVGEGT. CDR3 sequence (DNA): TGTGCCTCCCAGGTGAGAGGTGAGCAGTTCTTC. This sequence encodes CASQVRGEQFF.

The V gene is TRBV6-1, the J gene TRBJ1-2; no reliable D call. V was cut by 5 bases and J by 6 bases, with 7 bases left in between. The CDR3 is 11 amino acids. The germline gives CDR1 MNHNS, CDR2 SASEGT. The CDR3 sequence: CASSKGDGYTF. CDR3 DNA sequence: TGTGCCAGCAGTAAGGGCGATGGCTACACCTTC.

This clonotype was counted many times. Here the CDR3 DNA reads TGCAGTGCTACTCCTCCAGCGGGAGGGTCCTACGAGCAGTACTTC. Protein sequence: CSATPPAGGSYEQYF. The V call is TRBV20-1, the J call TRBJ2-7; 10 bases fit TRBD2. The CDR3 totals 15 residues. Germline values: CDR1 DFQATT, CDR2 SNEGSKA (reference sequence). The trim removed 4 bases at V and 1 base at J, leaving 7 bases unmatched.

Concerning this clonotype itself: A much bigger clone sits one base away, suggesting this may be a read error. In DNA form, the CDR3 reads TGTGCCAGCAGCCCCGGGACTAGCGTTTCAGAGGCCCAGTACTTC. It translates to CASSPGTSVSEAQYF. The rearrangement joins TRBV3-1 to TRBJ2-5, with 10 bases fitting TRBD2. The CDR3 is 15 residues long. Germline V gene lookup returns CDR1 LGHDT and CDR2 YNNKEL (reference sequence).

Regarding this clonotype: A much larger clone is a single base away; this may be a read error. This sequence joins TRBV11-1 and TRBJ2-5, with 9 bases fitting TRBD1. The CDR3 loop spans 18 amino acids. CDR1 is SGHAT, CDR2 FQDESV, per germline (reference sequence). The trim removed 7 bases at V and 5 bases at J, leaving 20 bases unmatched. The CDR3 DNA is TGTGCCAGCACCTGGGGATTTACCGGGACAGGGTTCGCGGAGACCCAGTACTTC. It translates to CASTWGFTGTGFAETQYF.

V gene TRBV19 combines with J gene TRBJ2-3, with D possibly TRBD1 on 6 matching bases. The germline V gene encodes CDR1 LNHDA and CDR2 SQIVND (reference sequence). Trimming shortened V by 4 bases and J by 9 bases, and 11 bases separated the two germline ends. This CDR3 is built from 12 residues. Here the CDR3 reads CASSTGEGTQYF. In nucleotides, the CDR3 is TGTGCCAGTAGTACAGGGGAAGGCACGCAGTATTTT. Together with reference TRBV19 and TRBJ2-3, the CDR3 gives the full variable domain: DGGITQSPKYLFRKEGQNVTLSCEQNLNHDAMYWYRQDPGQGLRLIYYSQIVNDFQKGDIAEGYSVSREKKESFPLTVTSAQKNPTAFYLCASSTGEGTQYFGPGTRLTVL.

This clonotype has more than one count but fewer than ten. CDR3 residues: CAWGGGGPGETQYF. For the CDR3, the DNA is TGTGCCTGGGGGGGCGGGGGGCCAGGGGAGACCCAGTACTTC. The chain has TRBV30 and TRBJ2-5, with 8 bases fitting TRBD2. The CDR3 runs 14 residues. Germline lookup yields CDR1 GTSNPN and CDR2 SVGIG (reference sequence). The V segment lost 5 bases and the J segment 5 bases; nucleotides outside the gene matches: 10. Full variable domain (missing parts from reference TRBV30 and TRBJ2-5): SQTIHQWPATLVQPVGSPLSLECTVEGTSNPNLYWYRQAAGRGLQLLFYSVGIGQISSEVPQNLSASRPQDRQFILSSKKLLLSDSGFYLCAWGGGGPGETQYFGPGTRLLVL.

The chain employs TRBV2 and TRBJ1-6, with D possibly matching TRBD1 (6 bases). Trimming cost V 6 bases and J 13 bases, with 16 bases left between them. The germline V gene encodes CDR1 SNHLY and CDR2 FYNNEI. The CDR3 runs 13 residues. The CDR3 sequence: CASSFGQSSPLHF. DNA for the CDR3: TGTGCCAGCAGCTTTGGACAGTCTTCGCCCCTCCACTTT.

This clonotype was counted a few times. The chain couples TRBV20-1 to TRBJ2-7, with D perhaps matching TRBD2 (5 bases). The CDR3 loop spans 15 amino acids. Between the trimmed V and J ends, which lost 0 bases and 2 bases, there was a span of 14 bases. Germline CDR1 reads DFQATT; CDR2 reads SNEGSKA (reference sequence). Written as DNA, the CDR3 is TGCAGTGCTAGAGATCGGCGGGCTACCACCTACGAGCAGTACTTC. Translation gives CSARDRRATTYEQYF.

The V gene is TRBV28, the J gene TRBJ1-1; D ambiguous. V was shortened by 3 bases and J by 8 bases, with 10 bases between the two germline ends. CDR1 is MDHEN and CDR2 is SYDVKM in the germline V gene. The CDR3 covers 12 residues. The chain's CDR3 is CASSFSYTEAFF. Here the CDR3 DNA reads TGTGCCAGCAGTTTTTCCTATACCGAAGCTTTCTTT.